The subject of this entry is one T cell receptor beta chain. The sample originates from a study of OX40 agonist ivuxolimab in advanced cancers. Only in-frame clones appear in the TCRdb table, and some are missing; sequencing was by immunoSEQ multiplex PCR. Altogether just over 60,000 clones are present, more than 85% being singletons, with the ten largest covering roughly 0.56%. Germline values: CDR1 SGHTA, CDR2 FQGNSA. The CDR3 covers 18 residues. The J segment lost 0 bases and the V segment lost 3 bases, leaving 5 bases of the junction unmatched. This sequence was found in an adult with an advanced solid tumor such as melanoma, head and neck, liver or kidney cancer. The specimen comprised CD4+ or CD8+ T cells sorted from blood, sampled in a trial of the OX40 agonist ivuxolimab. The gene calls are TRBV7-2 and TRBJ2-3; 14 bases line up with TRBD2. Written as DNA, the CDR3 is TGTGCCAGCAGCTTTAAGACTAGCGGGAGGGCTAGCACAGATACGCAGTATTTT. Translated, it gives CASSFKTSGRASTDTQYF.